One and the same sample provided the 30 T cell receptor beta chains below, sequenced in a study of early T cells in non-severe SARS-CoV-2 infection. TCRdb redid the calling of the 5' RACE reads with MiXCR, one entry per CDR3 protein. The sample includes 30,000 to 35,000 distinct CDR3 sequences, approximately 6.3% of them seen just once. The specimen was whole blood. These receptor sequences come from an adult who was a healthcare worker with PCR-confirmed SARS-CoV-2 infection or an uninfected control (not recorded which).

In this sample, this clonotype turned up many times. This sequence joins TRBV18 and TRBJ1-5; no firm D call. CDR1 and CDR2 from the germline V gene are KGHSH and LQKENI. V lost 2 bases and J lost 2, with 7 bases in between. This CDR3 has 14 residues. In nucleotides, the CDR3 is TGTGCCAGCTCACCAGGGTCGCGCAATCAGCCCCAGCATTTT. It is translated as CASSPGSRNQPQHF.

This clonotype was seen many times. The chain uses TRBV20-1 and TRBJ2-5; a possible D gene is TRBD2 (6 bases). Trimming took off 3 bases at V and 5 bases at J, with 19 bases between the two ends. From germline, CDR1 is DFQATT and CDR2 SNEGSKA (reference sequence). The CDR3 sequence is 15 residues long. The CDR3 region has the DNA TGCAGTGCTAGGATGGGGGGAACAATAGGCGAGACCCAGTACTTC. This gives the protein CSARMGGTIGETQYF.

This clonotype was counted many times. The chain joins TRBV28 to TRBJ2-3, with 9 bases lining up with TRBD1. Germline CDR1 MDHEN, CDR2 SYDVKM. This CDR3 contains 14 residues. The trim removed 5 bases at V and 4 bases at J, leaving 4 bases unmatched. The CDR3 is CASSPRDRADTQYF. As DNA, the CDR3 is TGTGCCAGCAGTCCGCGGGACAGGGCAGATACGCAGTATTTT.

The rearrangement uses TRBV10-2 and TRBJ2-7; 8 bases are a match to TRBD2. V was clipped by 2 bases and J by 4 bases; unmatched bases: 10. Germline assignment: CDR1 WSHSY and CDR2 SAAADI. The CDR3 length is 16 residues. The CDR3 DNA reads as TGCGCCAGCAGTGAGCCCGTTTTAGCGGGACTGTACGAGCAGTACTTC. Protein sequence: CASSEPVLAGLYEQYF.

The rearrangement joins TRBV9 to TRBJ2-7, with a possible D match to TRBD1 (6 bases). The CDR3 runs to 16 residues. V lost 0 bases, J lost 2 bases, and 15 bases lay in between. Germline values: CDR1 SGDLS, CDR2 YYNGEE. In DNA, the CDR3 is TGTGCCAGCAGCGTAGGACCGGGACAAATGACCTACGAGCAGTACTTC. It encodes CASSVGPGQMTYEQYF.

The table lists this clonotype with a few counts. The rearrangement uses TRBV20-1 and TRBJ2-1, with D hard to call. The CDR3 runs 15 residues. Germline V lookup: CDR1 DFQATT, CDR2 SNEGSKA (reference sequence). CDR3 residues: CSQDGWTASYNEQFF. The CDR3 DNA reads as TGCAGCCAGGACGGCTGGACCGCCTCCTACAATGAGCAGTTCTTC.

The rearrangement links TRBV3-1 to TRBJ2-3; a possible D gene is TRBD2 (5 bases). The V and J ends lost 1 base and 1 base respectively, with 6 bases between them. The CDR3 has 14 amino acids. Germline CDR1 reads LGHDT; CDR2 reads YNNKEL (reference sequence). As DNA, the CDR3 is TGTGCCAGCAGCCAAGGGGGAGGCACAGATACGCAGTATTTT. It codes for CASSQGGGTDTQYF.

The table lists this clonotype with many counts. V gene TRBV7-2 combines with J gene TRBJ1-1; D not certain. Germline V gives CDR1 SGHTA, CDR2 FQGNSA. The CDR3 loop spans 14 amino acids. Trimming pared 5 bases from V and 4 bases from J, leaving 14 bases between. CDR3 DNA sequence: TGTGCCAGCAGCCTCCAGGAGGGAAGCACTGAAGCTTTCTTT. This encodes CASSLQEGSTEAFF.

Ten or more counts support this clonotype. The V gene is TRBV30, the J gene TRBJ2-7; 9 bases are a match to TRBD1. The CDR3 has 15 amino acids. The trim removed 3 bases at V and 3 bases at J, leaving 9 bases unmatched. In germline, CDR1 is GTSNPN, CDR2 SVGIG (reference sequence). The CDR3 DNA reads TGTGCCTGGAGGACACCGGGACAGGGCCACTACGAGCAGTACTTC. Protein sequence: CAWRTPGQGHYEQYF.

Many counts were recorded for this clonotype. This chain uses TRBV12-5 with TRBJ2-1; 11 bases fit TRBD1. Germline V gene sequence: CDR1 LGHNT, CDR2 FRNRAP. The length of the CDR3 is 15 residues. J gave up 9 bases and V 5 bases, and 9 bases lay outside the gene matches. CDR3 region: CASGIDIGTGGEQFF. The CDR3 bases are TGTGCTAGTGGTATCGACATAGGGACAGGGGGTGAGCAGTTCTTC.

This clonotype came up many times. J is TRBJ2-7 and V is TRBV7-2, with D possibly being TRBD1 (5 bases). Per germline, CDR1 SGHTA and CDR2 FQGNSA. Trimming took 6 bases from V and 3 from J, leaving 12 bases between them. The CDR3 length is 13 residues. As DNA, the CDR3 is TGTGCCAGCAGTAGAAGTAGGGGCTACGAGCAGTACTTC. This encodes CASSRSRGYEQYF.

This clonotype is judged medium-sized. The V call is TRBV27, the J call TRBJ1-2; 10 bases match TRBD1. Germline loops: CDR1 MNHEY, CDR2 SMNVEV (reference sequence). CDR3 length equals 14 residues. Losses at the gene ends were 10 bases for V and 4 bases for J; bases not matched to a gene: 9. The CDR3: CATGTGERVYGYTF. CDR3 bases: TGTGCCACCGGGACAGGGGAACGTGTCTATGGCTACACCTTC.

This clonotype showed up many times. The CDR3 coding sequence is TGTGCCAGCAGCTTGAACAGGGCGAGGATCTCTCTCCCTGGCTACACCTTC. Amino acid sequence: CASSLNRARISLPGYTF. This chain uses TRBV5-6 with TRBJ1-2; tentatively, D is TRBD1 (6 bases). Germline assignment: CDR1 SGHDT and CDR2 YYEEEE. The CDR3 consists of 17 residues. Trimming pared 1 base from V and 7 bases from J, leaving 23 bases between.

This clonotype was seen ten or more times. The rearrangement joins TRBV6-1 to TRBJ2-7; D possibly corresponds to TRBD1 (6 bases). Germline V gene data show CDR1 as MNHNS and CDR2 as SASEGT. Trimming cost V 4 bases and J 2 bases, with 12 bases left between them. This CDR3 has 14 amino acids. The CDR3, as DNA: TGTGCCAGCAGTGCTCAGACAGGACCCTACGAGCAGTACTTC. Amino acids: CASSAQTGPYEQYF.

The table lists this clonotype with many counts. V usage is TRBV28 and J usage is TRBJ2-3; maybe TRBD2 (6 bases). Germline assignment: CDR1 MDHEN and CDR2 SYDVKM. Trimming removed 7 bases from V and 4 bases from J, with 18 bases in between. The CDR3 has 15 amino acids. CDR3 DNA: TGTGCCAGCATCCACCAGGGCGGGACGCCAGATACGCAGTATTTT. Its translation is CASIHQGGTPDTQYF.

This clonotype has at least ten counts. CDR3 sequence: CASSLRLGEQYF. The CDR3 bases are TGTGCCAGCAGTCTGAGACTCGGGGAGCAGTACTTC. J is TRBJ2-7 and V is TRBV28; D remains ambiguous. V was shortened by 5 bases and J by 7 bases, with 12 bases between the two germline ends. The CDR3 is 12 residues long. Germline-derived CDR1 and CDR2 are MDHEN and SYDVKM.

This clonotype has ten or more counts. This rearrangement joins TRBV2 to TRBJ1-4; 7 bases line up with TRBD1. Germline CDR1 SNHLY, CDR2 FYNNEI. This CDR3 is built from 16 residues. V dropped 7 bases and J dropped 0; count of bases not matched to a gene: 8. The CDR3 reads CASKKGAAATNEKLFF. The CDR3 nucleotides read TGTGCCAGCAAAAAGGGGGCGGCGGCAACTAATGAAAAACTGTTTTTT.

This clonotype was observed at least ten times. J is TRBJ2-5 and V is TRBV10-1; D might be TRBD1 or TRBD2, each matching 7 bases. This CDR3 region has 18 residues. In germline, CDR1 is WNHNN, CDR2 SYGVQD (reference sequence). V lost 4 bases, J lost 2 bases, and 23 bases lay in between. In nucleotides, the CDR3 is TGCGCCAGCAGTGGTTTTTCAGGGGGGGGACAAGCACAAGAGACCCAGTACTTC. Protein product: CASSGFSGGGQAQETQYF.

Of note for this clonotype: Since a much larger clone is just one base distant, this may be a read error. The genes are TRBV11-2 and TRBJ1-6; D is possibly TRBD1 (6 bases). Per the germline V gene, CDR1 is SGHAT and CDR2 is FQNNGV. The CDR3 totals 14 residues. CDR3 residues: CACSPTQGRSPLHF. The CDR3 region has the DNA TGTGCCTGCAGCCCCACGCAGGGGAGGTCACCCCTCCACTTT.

This clonotype was seen more than once but under ten times. The rearrangement uses TRBV2 and TRBJ2-5; D is perhaps TRBD1 or TRBD2 (6 bases each). Germline V gives CDR1 SNHLY, CDR2 FYNNEI. CDR3 size: 16 residues. Trimming took 4 bases from V and 1 from J, leaving 16 bases between them. The CDR3, as DNA: TGTGCCAGCAGTGGGGGACTCCGGGGGCGCCAAGAGACCCAGTACTTC. Its translation is CASSGGLRGRQETQYF. The variable domain in full, completed from reference TRBV2 and TRBJ2-5, reads EPEVTQTPSHQVTQMGQEVILRCVPISNHLYFYWYRQILGQKVEFLVSFYNNEISEKSEIFDDQFSVERPDGSNFTLKIRSTKLEDSAMYFCASSGGLRGRQETQYFGPGTRLLVL.

In its sample, this clonotype was seen many times. The DNA of the CDR3 is TGTGCCAGCAGTACGACAGGGTACGTCTATGGCTACACCTTC. Translated, it gives CASSTTGYVYGYTF. The chain carries TRBV7-9 and TRBJ1-2; TRBD1 agrees at 7 bases. The germline V gene has CDR1 SEHNR and CDR2 FQNEAQ (reference sequence). This CDR3 region has 14 residues. The V segment lost 6 bases and the J segment 4 bases; nucleotides outside the gene matches: 8.

This clonotype was found many times. The chain employs TRBV12-3 or TRBV12-4 and TRBJ2-5; a weak D match, TRBD2 (5 bases). The germline V and J ends were trimmed by 5 bases and 2 bases, with 12 bases remaining between them. The CDR3 consists of 14 residues. CDR3 DNA sequence: TGTGCCAGCAGTCCGCTGGACTCTCAAGAGACCCAGTACTTC. Protein product: CASSPLDSQETQYF.

This clonotype has ten or more counts. The rearrangement uses TRBV3-1 and TRBJ2-2; the D call may be TRBD1 or TRBD2 (5 bases each). The germline V gene has CDR1 LGHDT and CDR2 YNNKEL (reference sequence). The V and J ends lost 5 bases and 0 bases respectively, with 13 bases between them. This CDR3 is built from 16 residues. CDR3 region: CASSDHGTSNTGELFF. DNA of the CDR3: TGTGCCAGCAGCGACCACGGGACCTCGAACACCGGGGAGCTGTTTTTT. The whole variable domain, filled in from reference TRBV3-1 and TRBJ2-2, reads DTAVSQTPKYLVTQMGNDKSIKCEQNLGHDTMYWYKQDSKKFLKIMFSYNNKELIINETVPNRFSPKSPDKAHLNLHINSLELGDSAVYFCASSDHGTSNTGELFFGEGSRLTVL.

This clonotype was seen repeatedly, ten times or more. This chain uses TRBV6-5 with TRBJ2-7, with a possible D match to TRBD1 (5 bases). The CDR3 extends over 11 amino acids. The V end was cut by 0 bases, the J end by 11 bases, with 8 bases between. The germline gives CDR1 MNHEY, CDR2 SVGAGI. The CDR3 protein is CASSYSRVEYF. Here the CDR3 DNA reads TGTGCCAGCAGTTACTCCAGGGTGGAGTACTTC.

The sample holds a few counts of this clonotype. The rearrangement joins TRBV7-9 to TRBJ2-7; TRBD2 might be the D (6 bases). Germline V CDR1 and CDR2: SEHNR, FQNEAQ (reference sequence). CDR3 length: 12 residues. The ends were cut back, 4 bases at V and 5 bases at J, with 9 bases in the middle. CDR3 in DNA: TGTGCCAGCAGCTCCCCTAGCGACGAGCAGTACTTC. Amino acid sequence: CASSSPSDEQYF.

V gene TRBV7-9 combines with J gene TRBJ1-1; D is unresolved. There are 13 residues in the CDR3. V shed 2 bases and J shed 3 bases, with 7 bases lying between them. The germline gives CDR1 SEHNR, CDR2 FQNEAQ (reference sequence). The CDR3 spells CASSLYLDTEAFF. The CDR3 nucleotides are TGTGCCAGCAGCTTATACTTGGACACTGAAGCTTTCTTT.

This clonotype has a count of ten or more. The rearrangement uses TRBV5-4 and TRBJ1-5; no definite D call. Deletions cut 4 bases from V and 5 bases from J, with 10 bases between. Germline-derived CDR1 and CDR2 are SGHNT and YYREEE (reference sequence). The length of the CDR3 is 13 residues. The DNA for the CDR3 is TGTGCCAGCAGCAGATCCCCGGATCAGCCCCAGCATTTT. It is translated as CASSRSPDQPQHF.

This clonotype was counted at least ten times. The J gene is TRBJ1-2, the V gene TRBV5-1, with no clear D. The CDR3 is 16 amino acids. Per the germline V gene, CDR1 is SGHRS and CDR2 is YFSETQ. Trimming took off 0 bases at V and 3 bases at J, with 15 bases between the two ends. In DNA form, the CDR3 reads TGCGCCAGCAGCTTGGCGCACCGGAGAGGATACTATGGCTACACCTTC. It encodes CASSLAHRRGYYGYTF.

This clonotype was seen repeatedly, ten times or more. The genes are TRBV7-9 and TRBJ2-5; D is perhaps TRBD2 (5 bases). With 5 bases removed from V and 2 bases from J, the gap between germline ends came to 9 bases. The V gene's germline CDR1 is SEHNR and CDR2 FQNEAQ (reference sequence). The CDR3 is 13 amino acids. The CDR3 sequence is CASSRSGQETQYF. In DNA, the CDR3 is TGTGCCAGCAGCCGATCGGGGCAAGAGACCCAGTACTTC. Full variable domain (missing parts from reference TRBV7-9 and TRBJ2-5): DTGVSQNPRHKITKRGQNVTFRCDPISEHNRLYWYRQTLGQGPEFLTYFQNEAQLEKSRLLSDRFSAERPKGSFSTLEIQRTEQGDSAMYLCASSRSGQETQYFGPGTRLLVL.

The rearrangement uses TRBV24-1 and TRBJ2-7, with D unclear. The V gene's germline CDR1 is KGHDR and CDR2 SFDVKD. The CDR3 is made up of 15 amino acids. V was trimmed by 4 bases and J by 0 bases, leaving 12 bases between them. As DNA, the CDR3 is TGTGCCACCAGTGACAATTCGGCTAGCTCCTACGAGCAGTACTTC. This gives the protein CATSDNSASSYEQYF.